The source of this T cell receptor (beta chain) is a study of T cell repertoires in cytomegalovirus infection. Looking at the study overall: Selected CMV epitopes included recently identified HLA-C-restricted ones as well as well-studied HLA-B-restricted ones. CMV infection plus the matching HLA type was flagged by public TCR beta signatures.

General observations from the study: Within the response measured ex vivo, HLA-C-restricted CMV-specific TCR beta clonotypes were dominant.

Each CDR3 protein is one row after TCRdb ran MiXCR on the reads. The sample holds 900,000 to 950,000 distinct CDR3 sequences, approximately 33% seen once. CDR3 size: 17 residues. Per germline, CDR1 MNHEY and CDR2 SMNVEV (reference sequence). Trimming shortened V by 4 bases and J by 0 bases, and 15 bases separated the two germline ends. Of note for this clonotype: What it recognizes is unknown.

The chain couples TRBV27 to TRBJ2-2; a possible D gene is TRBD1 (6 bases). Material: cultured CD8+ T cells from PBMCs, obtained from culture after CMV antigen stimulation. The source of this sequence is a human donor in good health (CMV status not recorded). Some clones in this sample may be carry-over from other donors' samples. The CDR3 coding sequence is TGTGCCAGCAGTTGGTACTTGGGGACAACGAACACCGGGGAGCTGTTTTTT. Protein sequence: CASSWYLGTTNTGELFF.